The 24 T cell receptor beta chains reported below all come from one sample, sequenced in a study of graft-versus-host responses after intestinal transplantation. Data came from immunoSEQ multiplex PCR; TCRdb stores just in-frame clones and leaves some out. The sample consists of 95,000 to 150,000 clones, around 93% of them appearing once. Antigens for these TCRs are unknown. The source was unstimulated CD4+ T cells sorted from spleen or lymph node cells, collected before intestinal transplant. Receptor source: a human donor who received an intestinal transplant.

The J gene is TRBJ2-1, the V gene TRBV5-1, with 13 bases aligning to TRBD2. Germline CDR1 reads SGHRS; CDR2 reads YFSETQ. The CDR3 is made up of 15 amino acids. V lost 4 bases and J lost 6; bases outside the gene matches: 4. The CDR3 DNA is TGCGCCAGCAGCAAAACTAGCGGGAGGGCCAATGAGCAGTTCTTC. Amino acids: CASSKTSGRANEQFF.

With respect to this clone: Other DNA variants within this sample encode the same CDR3. CDR3 bases: TGCGCCAGCAGCTTGGAATCAAGCTACGAGCAGTACTTC. Translated, it gives CASSLESSYEQYF. This sequence joins TRBV5-1 and TRBJ2-7; D remains unclear. The CDR3 is made up of 13 amino acids. Germline loops: CDR1 SGHRS, CDR2 YFSETQ. Deletions cut 0 bases from V and 3 bases from J, with 7 bases between.

The chain employs TRBV6-6 and TRBJ1-1, with D possibly being TRBD1 (5 bases). Trimming left V 0 bases short and J 5 bases short, with 10 bases between. Germline values: CDR1 MNHNY, CDR2 SVGAGI (reference sequence). This CDR3 spans 14 amino acids. The CDR3 is CASSYSGGRTEAFF. CDR3 DNA: TGTGCCAGCAGTTACTCTGGGGGGAGGACTGAAGCTTTCTTT.

The chain combines TRBV5-1 with TRBJ1-1, with a weak D call TRBD1 (5 bases). The germline V and J ends were trimmed by 0 bases and 1 base, with 10 bases remaining between them. This CDR3 comprises 15 residues. CDR1 and CDR2 (germline): SGHRS, YFSETQ. The CDR3 spells CASSLAAGTNTEAFF. CDR3 sequence (DNA): TGCGCCAGCAGCTTGGCTGCAGGGACGAACACTGAAGCTTTCTTT.

The chain is built from TRBV18 and TRBJ2-4, with a possible D match to TRBD1 (6 bases). The CDR3 loop spans 12 amino acids. CDR1 and CDR2 from the germline V gene are KGHSH and LQKENI. Trimming left V 4 bases short and J 15 bases short, with 16 bases between. The chain's CDR3 is CASSRDTGLRYF. The CDR3 DNA follows: TGTGCCAGCTCACGCGATACAGGGCTACGGTACTTC. The complete variable domain, with remaining parts taken from reference TRBV18 and TRBJ2-4, reads NAGVMQNPRHLVRRRGQEARLRCSPMKGHSHVYWYRQLPEEGLKFMVYLQKENIIDESGMPKERFSAEFPKEGPSILRIQQVVRGDSAAYFCASSRDTGLRYFGAGTRLSVL.

This sequence joins TRBV18 and TRBJ1-1; D is unclear. Trimming took off 4 bases at V and 4 bases at J, with 16 bases between the two ends. The CDR3 is 15 residues long. Germline V gene lookup returns CDR1 KGHSH and CDR2 LQKENI. The chain's CDR3 is CASSRSSSRGTEAFF. For the CDR3, the DNA is TGTGCCAGCTCACGTTCCTCGTCGCGGGGCACTGAAGCTTTCTTT.

The V gene is TRBV5-1, the J gene TRBJ2-2, with TRBD2 identical over 7 bases. CDR1 is SGHRS, CDR2 YFSETQ, per germline. This CDR3 has 16 residues. V gave up 5 bases and J gave up 5 bases; unmatched junction bases: 12. CDR3 residues: CASSSSGAGKTGELFF. CDR3 bases: TGCGCCAGCAGTTCTAGCGGAGCCGGAAAAACCGGGGAGCTGTTTTTT.

This clone was found a few times. The chain combines TRBV18 with TRBJ1-3; D possibly corresponds to TRBD1 (5 bases). The CDR3 spans 15 residues. V was cut by 0 bases and J by 3 bases, with 9 bases left in between. Per the germline V gene, CDR1 is KGHSH and CDR2 is LQKENI. In nucleotides, the CDR3 is TGTGCCAGCTCACCACCGCAGGGTTATGGAAACACCATATATTTT. Residues: CASSPPQGYGNTIYF.

The chain combines TRBV2 with TRBJ1-5; D perhaps matches TRBD1 (6 bases). CDR3 length: 16 amino acids. The germline V and J ends were trimmed by 6 bases and 1 base, with 16 bases remaining between them. Germline CDR1 is SNHLY and CDR2 is FYNNEI. Here the CDR3 reads CASRFSAGQSNQPQHF. CDR3 nucleotides: TGTGCCAGCAGATTTTCGGCTGGACAGAGCAATCAGCCCCAGCATTTT.

The V and J genes are TRBV30 and TRBJ2-1; no firm D call. This CDR3 has 11 residues. CDR1 is GTSNPN and CDR2 is SVGIG in the germline V gene (reference sequence). Trimming took off 2 bases at V and 5 bases at J, with 4 bases between the two ends. CDR3 in amino acids: CAWSRNNEQFF. The CDR3 DNA reads as TGTGCCTGGAGTCGGAACAATGAGCAGTTCTTC. The entire variable domain, with the rest obtained from reference TRBV30 and TRBJ2-1, is as follows: SQTIHQWPATLVQPVGSPLSLECTVEGTSNPNLYWYRQAAGRGLQLLFYSVGIGQISSEVPQNLSASRPQDRQFILSSKKLLLSDSGFYLCAWSRNNEQFFGPGTRLTVL.

V gene TRBV5-1 combines with J gene TRBJ2-1; D ambiguous. The germline gives CDR1 SGHRS, CDR2 YFSETQ. This CDR3 has 11 amino acids. Trimming removed 0 bases at V and 9 bases at J, with 4 bases between. The CDR3 nucleotides are TGCGCCAGCAGCTTGGGAGGTGAGCAGTTCTTC. Its protein product is CASSLGGEQFF.

Details on this clone: At one end the junction does not follow the germline gene, possibly because of a read error. The rearrangement joins TRBV7-7 to TRBJ2-3; 8 bases align to TRBD2. Germline V gene sequence: CDR1 SSHAT, CDR2 FNYEAQ (reference sequence). The CDR3 runs to 15 residues. This CDR3 is CASSPGLARTDTQYF. Here the CDR3 DNA reads TGTGCTAGCAGCCCCGGACTAGCTCGCACAGATACGCAGTATTTT.

The V call is TRBV28, the J call TRBJ1-2; D gene ambiguous. The germline CDR1 and CDR2 sequences are MDHEN and SYDVKM. V shed 6 bases and J shed 3 bases, with 20 bases lying between them. This CDR3 has 16 residues. Here the CDR3 reads CASSSPTGRADYGYTF. CDR3 nucleotides: TGTGCCAGCAGCTCCCCTACCGGACGAGCGGACTATGGCTACACCTTC.

The rearrangement links TRBV7-6 to TRBJ2-7; 9 nucleotides match TRBD1. CDR3 length: 13 residues. The V gene end was trimmed by 1 base and the J gene end by 6 bases; junction bases not matched to a gene: 1. Germline CDR1 is SGHVS and CDR2 is FNYEAQ. CDR3 in amino acids: CASSLDRGLEQYF. CDR3 nucleotide sequence: TGTGCCAGCAGCTTAGACAGGGGGCTCGAGCAGTACTTC.

J is TRBJ2-1 and V is TRBV12-5; 9 nucleotides line up with TRBD2. There are 14 residues in the CDR3. Germline V CDR1 and CDR2: LGHNT, FRNRAP. Trimming at V came to 6 bases and at J to 7 bases, leaving 7 bases not matched to a gene. In DNA, the CDR3 is TGTGCTAGTGGCCTCCGACTAGCGGAGAATGAGCAGTTCTTC. It encodes CASGLRLAENEQFF.

V and J are TRBV11-3 and TRBJ2-4; D is unclear. Germline-derived CDR1 and CDR2 are SGHNT and YENEEA. Trimming removed 0 bases from V and 7 bases from J, with 7 bases in between. This CDR3 spans 13 amino acids. CDR3 DNA: TGTGCCAGCAGCTTAGATAACACCAACATTCAGTACTTC. Its protein product is CASSLDNTNIQYF.

For the CDR3, the DNA is TGTGCCTGGAGTGTACGATTTACCGGGGAGCTGTTTTTT. Its protein product is CAWSVRFTGELFF. This chain joins TRBV30 and TRBJ2-2, with D hard to call. The CDR3 covers 13 residues. Germline lookup yields CDR1 GTSNPN and CDR2 SVGIG (reference sequence). Trimming left V 0 bases short and J 5 bases short, with 7 bases between.

V is TRBV6-6 and J is TRBJ2-7, with 7 bases fitting TRBD1. Germline lookup yields CDR1 MNHNY and CDR2 SVGAGI (reference sequence). The CDR3 totals 15 residues. Unmatched junction bases numbered 6, after V lost 0 bases and J lost 4 bases. CDR3 bases: TGTGCCAGCAGTTACTCTGGGACAGAGGGTTACGAGCAGTACTTC. This sequence encodes CASSYSGTEGYEQYF.

The V call is TRBV27, the J call TRBJ2-7; D perhaps matches TRBD2 (6 bases). Germline V CDR1 and CDR2: MNHEY, SMNVEV (reference sequence). The CDR3 runs 14 residues. Trimming took off 6 bases at V and 1 base at J, with 13 bases between the two ends. The CDR3 DNA sequence: TGTGCCAGCAGCTCGAGACTAGGATCCTACGAGCAGTACTTC. Its translation: CASSSRLGSYEQYF.

This rearrangement joins TRBV5-1 to TRBJ1-2; D gene unclear. Germline V gives CDR1 SGHRS, CDR2 YFSETQ. The CDR3 loop spans 16 amino acids. V lost 0 bases to trimming and J lost 5 bases, with 17 bases between them. The CDR3 sequence: CASSLGGTAARYGYTF. CDR3 DNA sequence: TGCGCCAGCAGCTTGGGAGGAACCGCCGCGAGGTATGGCTACACCTTC.

The chain combines TRBV15 with TRBJ2-3, with 10 bases aligning to TRBD2. The CDR3 runs 16 residues. V lost 3 bases, J lost 4 bases, and 7 bases stayed unmatched. CDR1 LNHNV and CDR2 YYDKDF come from the germline V gene (reference sequence). CDR3 in amino acids: CATSRGLARVSDTQYF. The DNA for the CDR3 is TGTGCCACCAGCAGGGGACTAGCGCGGGTCTCAGATACGCAGTATTTT.

The V gene is TRBV6-6, the J gene TRBJ2-2, with 9 bases that match TRBD1. V dropped 6 bases and J dropped 1; count of bases not matched to a gene: 6. The CDR3 is 16 amino acids. CDR1 and CDR2 from the germline V gene are MNHNY and SVGAGI (reference sequence). CDR3: CASSPRQGVNTGELFF. CDR3 coding DNA: TGTGCCAGCAGCCCCCGACAGGGGGTGAACACCGGGGAGCTGTTTTTT.

J is TRBJ2-2 and V is TRBV5-4; D ambiguous. CDR1 SGHNT and CDR2 YYREEE come from the germline V gene (reference sequence). V lost 4 bases to trimming and J lost 2 bases, with 9 bases between them. This CDR3 contains 14 residues. CDR3 in DNA: TGTGCCAGCAGCGGCAGACTCAACACCGGGGAGCTGTTTTTT. Residues: CASSGRLNTGELFF.

This chain links TRBV18 with TRBJ2-7, with D uncertain. The CDR3 extends over 14 amino acids. Germline CDR1 is KGHSH and CDR2 is LQKENI. Trimming shortened V by 1 base and J by 3 bases, and 10 bases separated the two germline ends. The DNA for the CDR3 is TGTGCCAGCTCACCACGTTCTGGTTTCTACGAGCAGTACTTC. It translates to CASSPRSGFYEQYF.